The source of this T cell receptor beta chain is a study of blood T cells in healthy people across ages. The study, taken as a whole, reports: It was held that the diversity estimates obtained from one million T cells were underestimates. The study found TCR beta diversity correlated strongly with naive T cell percentage.

For the second PCR, which ran for about 7 to 11 cycles, a sample-barcoded 5' primer and a J-beta primer mix were used. TCRdb reprocessed the 5' RACE reads via MiXCR and lists one record per CDR3 protein. This table holds 800,000 to 900,000 distinct CDR3 sequences, approximately 65% found once. A word on this clonotype: Its antigen is still unknown.

Each donor was a healthy Caucasian individual from Russia, aged about 6 to 95. Whenever a sample was processed, at least 6.5 million PBMCs were isolated. Germline loops: CDR1 LGHNA, CDR2 YNFKEQ. The CDR3 loop spans 17 amino acids. After removal of 1 base from V and 0 bases from J, the junction contained 6 bases not matched to a gene. The clonotype originates from a man aged 25 to 40 in good health. The sample comprised blood. V and J are TRBV4-2 and TRBJ2-1, with 7 bases that match TRBD2. CDR3 nucleotides: TGTGCCAGCAGCCAAGGGGAGGGCCTAAGCTCCTACAATGAGCAGTTCTTC. It translates to CASSQGEGLSSYNEQFF.